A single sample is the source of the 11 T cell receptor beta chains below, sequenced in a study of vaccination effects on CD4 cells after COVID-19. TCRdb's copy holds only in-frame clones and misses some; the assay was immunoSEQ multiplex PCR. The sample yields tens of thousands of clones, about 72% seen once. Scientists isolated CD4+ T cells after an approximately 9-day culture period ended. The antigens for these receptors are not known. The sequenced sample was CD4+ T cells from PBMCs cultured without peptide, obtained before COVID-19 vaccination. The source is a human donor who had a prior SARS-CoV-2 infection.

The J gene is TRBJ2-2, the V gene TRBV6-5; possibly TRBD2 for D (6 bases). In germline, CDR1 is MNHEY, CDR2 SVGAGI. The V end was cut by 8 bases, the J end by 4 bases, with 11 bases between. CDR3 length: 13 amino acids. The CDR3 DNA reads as TGTGCCAGCGGGGGGTTTGGCACCGGGGAGCTGTTTTTT. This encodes CASGGFGTGELFF.

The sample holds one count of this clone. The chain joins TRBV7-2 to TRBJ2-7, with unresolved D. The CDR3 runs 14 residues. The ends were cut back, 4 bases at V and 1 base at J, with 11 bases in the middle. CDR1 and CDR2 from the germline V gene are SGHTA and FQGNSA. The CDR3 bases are TGTGCCAGCAGCTATGATTTTGGATCCTACGAGCAGTACTTC. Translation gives CASSYDFGSYEQYF. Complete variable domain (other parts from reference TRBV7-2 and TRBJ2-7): GAGVSQSPSNKVTEKGKDVELRCDPISGHTALYWYRQSLGQGLEFLIYFQGNSAPDKSGLPSDRFSAERTGGSVSTLTIQRTQQEDSAVYLCASSYDFGSYEQYFGPGTRLTVT.

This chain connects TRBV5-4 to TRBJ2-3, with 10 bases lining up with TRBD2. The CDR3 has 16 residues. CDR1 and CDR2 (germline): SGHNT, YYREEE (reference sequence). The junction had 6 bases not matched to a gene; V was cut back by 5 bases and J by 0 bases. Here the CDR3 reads CASRAGTSVSTDTQYF. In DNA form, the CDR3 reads TGTGCCAGCAGGGCCGGGACTAGCGTTAGCACAGATACGCAGTATTTT.

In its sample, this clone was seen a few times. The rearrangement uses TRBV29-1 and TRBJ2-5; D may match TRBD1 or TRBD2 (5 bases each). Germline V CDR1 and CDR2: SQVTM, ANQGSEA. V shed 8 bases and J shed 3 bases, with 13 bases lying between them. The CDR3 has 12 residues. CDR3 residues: CSSGTVKETQYF. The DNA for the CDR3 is TGCAGCTCAGGGACGGTAAAAGAGACCCAGTACTTC.

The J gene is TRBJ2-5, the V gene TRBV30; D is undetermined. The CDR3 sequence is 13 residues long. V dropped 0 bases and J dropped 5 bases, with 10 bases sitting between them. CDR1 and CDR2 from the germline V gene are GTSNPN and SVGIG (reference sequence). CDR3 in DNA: TGTGCCTGGAGTGTGGGCGGTTCTGAGACCCAGTACTTC. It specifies CAWSVGGSETQYF.

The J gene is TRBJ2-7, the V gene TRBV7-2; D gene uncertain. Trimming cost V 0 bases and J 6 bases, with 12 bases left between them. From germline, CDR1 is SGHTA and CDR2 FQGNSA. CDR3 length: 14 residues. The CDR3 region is CASSLASLSREQYF. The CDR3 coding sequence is TGTGCCAGCAGCTTAGCGAGCCTGTCGCGCGAGCAGTACTTC.

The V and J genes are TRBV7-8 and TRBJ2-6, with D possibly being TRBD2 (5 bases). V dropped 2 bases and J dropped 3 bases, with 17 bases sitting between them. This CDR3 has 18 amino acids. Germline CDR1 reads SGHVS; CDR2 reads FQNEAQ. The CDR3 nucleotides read TGTGCCAGCAGCTTAAGGGTCGGGGTAGGTTATGGGGCCAACGTCCTGACTTTC. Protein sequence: CASSLRVGVGYGANVLTF.

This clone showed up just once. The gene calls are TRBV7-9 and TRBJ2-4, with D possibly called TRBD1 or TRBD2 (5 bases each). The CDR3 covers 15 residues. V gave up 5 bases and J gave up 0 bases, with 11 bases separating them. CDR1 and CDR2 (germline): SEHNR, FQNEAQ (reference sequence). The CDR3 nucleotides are TGTGCCAGCAGCCCACCGGGGCTAGCCAAAAACATTCAGTACTTC. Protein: CASSPPGLAKNIQYF.

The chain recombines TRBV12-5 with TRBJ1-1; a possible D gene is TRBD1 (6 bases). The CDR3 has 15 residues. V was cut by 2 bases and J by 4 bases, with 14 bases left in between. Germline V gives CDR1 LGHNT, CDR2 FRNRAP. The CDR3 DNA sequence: TGTGCTAGTGGTTTGTACGGGGGGCAGATCACTGAAGCTTTCTTT. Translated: CASGLYGGQITEAFF.

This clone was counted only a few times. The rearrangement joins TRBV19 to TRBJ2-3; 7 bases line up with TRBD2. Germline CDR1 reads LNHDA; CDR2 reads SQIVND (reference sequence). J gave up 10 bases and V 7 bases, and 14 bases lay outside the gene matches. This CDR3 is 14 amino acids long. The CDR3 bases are TGTGCCAGTAACTTGGGCGGGAGTTCCCGGGCGCAGTATTTT. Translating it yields CASNLGGSSRAQYF.

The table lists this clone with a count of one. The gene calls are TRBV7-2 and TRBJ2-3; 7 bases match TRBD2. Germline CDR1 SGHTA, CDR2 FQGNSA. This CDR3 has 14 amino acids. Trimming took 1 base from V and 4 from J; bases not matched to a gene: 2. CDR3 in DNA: TGTGCCAGCAGCTTAGGACTAGCCCCAGATACGCAGTATTTT. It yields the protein CASSLGLAPDTQYF.